This T cell receptor (beta chain) was recovered during a study of T cell responses to AZD1222 COVID-19 vaccine. As regards this clone: Antigen specificity is unknown.

CDR3 size: 13 residues. V lost 4 bases and J 7 bases, leaving 13 bases between the germline ends. Germline CDR1 MGHRA, CDR2 YSYEKL. Here immunoSEQ multiplex PCR was the method, and the copy in TCRdb shows in-frame clones only, minus some. The sample lists roughly 190,000 clones, roughly nine tenths occurring once. Notes on the study in general: Breadth and depth of Spike-specific TCRs rose after two AZD1222 doses. Only a handful of AZD1222 recipients, roughly 6 in all, had baseline seropositivity. As reported, nearly half of all spike-specific TCRs target variant regions that are unmutated.

The V call is TRBV4-1, the J call TRBJ1-1, with D perhaps matching TRBD1 (5 bases). The sequence derives from an adult who received the AZD1222 COVID-19 vaccine. Sequenced material: peripheral blood, taken 28 days after the second AZD1222 dose. CDR3 sequence: CASSLGRDGEAFF. For the CDR3, the DNA is TGCGCCAGCAGCCTCGGACGGGACGGTGAAGCTTTCTTT.